This T cell receptor beta chain was found in a study of vaccination effects on CD4 cells after COVID-19. This CDR3 has 14 amino acids. With 1 base removed from V and 5 bases from J, the gap between germline ends came to 12 bases. Per the germline V gene, CDR1 is SGHRS and CDR2 is YFSETQ. Viral peptide pool expansion of antigen-specific CD4+ T cells preceded sequencing in the ViraFEST assay. Subsequent to ten to eleven days of culture, CD4+ T cells were isolated. Each vaccine recipient was nucleocapsid antibody negative and had no prior SARS-CoV-2 infection. Sequencing used immunoSEQ multiplex PCR; TCRdb keeps in-frame clones, though not all of them. This sample has tens of thousands of clones, with 78% found just once. Notes on this clone: What it binds is unknown.

This receptor was taken from a human donor who received a COVID-19 vaccine. Sequenced here: CD4+ T cells from PBMCs cultured with SARS-CoV-2 spike peptides, sampled before COVID-19 vaccination. The chain employs TRBV5-1 and TRBJ1-2; D perhaps matches TRBD1 (5 bases). The CDR3 DNA sequence: TGCGCCAGCAGCTTGATGACAGTTCAGTATGGCTACACCTTC. Amino acids: CASSLMTVQYGYTF.